The present entry profiles one T cell receptor beta chain with its context. The antigen is not known. Template switching by 5'RACE produced TCR cDNA, adding a universal primer site and UMIs. TCRdb passed the 5' RACE reads through MiXCR, listing each CDR3 protein once. The repertoire holds 150,000 to 200,000 distinct CDR3 sequences, roughly 9.6% seen once, with 36% in the top ten. In germline, CDR1 is DFQATT, CDR2 SNEGSKA (reference sequence). The length of the CDR3 is 15 residues. Trimming at V came to 5 bases and at J to 2 bases, leaving 10 bases not matched to a gene. This entry comes from a study of T cells after yellow fever vaccination. Findings of the study overall: A large majority of primary-vaccination clones showed up again after the booster (96% CD4, almost 90% CD8). The study noted that FACS-sorted repertoires could contain abundant clonotypes contaminating from the bulk population.

Sequencing was performed on CD8+ T cells sorted from PBMCs, taken 15 days after the yellow fever booster vaccination. V gene TRBV20-1 combines with J gene TRBJ2-7; the match to TRBD2 covers 9 bases. The clonotype originates from a young man who received the YFV17D yellow fever vaccine. Here the CDR3 DNA reads TGCAGTGCTGCCAGTCTGCGGGGGGGGACCTACGAGCAGTACTTC. Translating gives CSAASLRGGTYEQYF.